A selection of T cell receptor beta chains follows, all from one sample in a study of blood T cell repertoires in COVID-19. Clones were sequenced by immunoSEQ multiplex PCR, and TCRdb holds only the in-frame ones, with some missing. This sample carries 200,000 to 250,000 clones, about 80% of them seen once, and the ten largest clones take approximately 5%. Sequencing used PBMCs or T cells enriched from blood (not recorded which). The receptors come from a woman between 50 and 59 years old who had been exposed to COVID-19. CDR3s include the opening cysteine and the closing phenylalanine or tryptophan. The order of the fields is D gene, CDR3 length, V gene, CDR3 protein. D genes are given only for firm matches.

D gene: TRBD1
CDR3 length: 15
V gene: TRBV19
CDR3 protein: CASSMDRGWGTEAFF

D gene: .
CDR3 length: 13
V gene: TRBV7-7
CDR3 protein: CASSLGHTGELFF

D gene: TRBD1
CDR3 length: 15
V gene: TRBV5-5
CDR3 protein: CASSPGQGNTGELFF

D gene: .
CDR3 length: 15
V gene: TRBV5-1
CDR3 protein: CASSSKAGNTGELFF

D gene: TRBD2
CDR3 length: 15
V gene: TRBV7-9
CDR3 protein: CASSWEGSGANVLTF

D gene: .
CDR3 length: 16
V gene: TRBV6-2/TRBV6-3
CDR3 protein: CASSYISGSQQETQYF

D gene: TRBD1
CDR3 length: 16
V gene: TRBV12-5
CDR3 protein: CASGQYVTGANTEAFF

D gene: TRBD1
CDR3 length: 13
V gene: TRBV5-5
CDR3 protein: CASSGRGTDTQYF

D gene: TRBD1
CDR3 length: 15
V gene: TRBV10-3
CDR3 protein: CAIRPRDRGNTEAFF

D gene: .
CDR3 length: 14
V gene: TRBV7-6
CDR3 protein: CASSLGPGSTEAFF